This TCR beta chain was found in a study of early T cells in non-severe SARS-CoV-2 infection. Individual cDNA molecules were tagged with unique molecular identifiers, the study reported. From the 5' RACE reads, TCRdb called clonotypes with MiXCR, one entry per CDR3 protein. The sample lists 25,000 to 30,000 distinct CDR3 sequences; more than 4.5% were seen once. Many counts were recorded for this clonotype. Germline assignment: CDR1 SGHTA and CDR2 FQGNSA. The CDR3 spans 13 residues. With 1 base removed from V and 4 bases from J, the gap between germline ends came to 7 bases. Sequencing was performed on whole blood. This receptor was obtained from an adult who was a healthcare worker with PCR-confirmed SARS-CoV-2 infection or an uninfected control (not recorded which). The chain carries TRBV7-2 and TRBJ2-5; no clear D gene. CDR3 coding DNA: TGTGCCAGCAGCTTAGTCTGGGGAGAGACCCAGTACTTC. It codes for CASSLVWGETQYF. The entire variable domain, with the rest obtained from reference TRBV7-2 and TRBJ2-5, is as follows: GAGVSQSPSNKVTEKGKDVELRCDPISGHTALYWYRQSLGQGLEFLIYFQGNSAPDKSGLPSDRFSAERTGGSVSTLTIQRTQQEDSAVYLCASSLVWGETQYFGPGTRLLVL.